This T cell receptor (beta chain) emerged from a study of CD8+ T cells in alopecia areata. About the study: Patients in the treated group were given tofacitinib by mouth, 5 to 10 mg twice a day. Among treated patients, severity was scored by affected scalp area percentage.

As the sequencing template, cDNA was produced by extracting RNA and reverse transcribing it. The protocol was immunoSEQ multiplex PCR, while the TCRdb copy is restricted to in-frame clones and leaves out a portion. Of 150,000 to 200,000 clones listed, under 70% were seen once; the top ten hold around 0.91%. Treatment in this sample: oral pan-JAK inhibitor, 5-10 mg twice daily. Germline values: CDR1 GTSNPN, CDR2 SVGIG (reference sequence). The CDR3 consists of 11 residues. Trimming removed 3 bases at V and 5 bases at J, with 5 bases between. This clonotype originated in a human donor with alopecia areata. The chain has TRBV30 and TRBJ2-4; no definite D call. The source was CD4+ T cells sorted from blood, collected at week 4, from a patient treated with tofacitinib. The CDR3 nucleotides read TGTGCCTGGAGGAGAGAAAACATTCAGTACTTC. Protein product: CAWRRENIQYF.